A single TCR beta chain is shown here with its context. As yet, its antigen is unknown. The entry originates in a study of CD8 T cells in Susac syndrome. Study conclusions and caveats: As the study acknowledged, the number of individuals in its TCR sequencing and HLA analysis was relatively small.

Roughly 0.45 to 1 ug RNA was reverse transcribed with random hexamers. TCR beta CDR3 was amplified by immunoSEQ multiplex PCR. This amplification extended across 54 Vbeta and 13 Jbeta segments. Using its own MiXCR run on the immunoSEQ multiplex PCR reads, TCRdb lists one record per CDR3 protein. The sample lists approximately 150,000 distinct CDR3 sequences; 94% were seen once. The sequenced sample was CD4+ T cells from PBMCs. The TCR comes from a human donor in good health.

CDR3 protein: CASRHGTAGNYGYTF. CDR3 DNA: TGCGCCAGCAGGCATGGGACAGCCGGCAACTATGGCTACACCTTC. This chain uses TRBV5-1 with TRBJ1-2, with TRBD1 matching over 7 bases. Per the germline V gene, CDR1 is SGHRS and CDR2 is YFSETQ. This CDR3 has 15 residues. With V trimmed by 5 bases and J by 2 bases, 9 bases remained unmatched.